These T cell receptor beta chains were read from a single sample in a study of OX40 agonist ivuxolimab in advanced cancers. The protocol was immunoSEQ multiplex PCR, while the TCRdb copy is restricted to in-frame clones and leaves out a portion. Among 100,000 to 150,000 clones listed, less than 95% were seen once. The sample in question was CD4+ or CD8+ T cells sorted from blood, obtained in a trial of the OX40 agonist ivuxolimab. These TCRs come from an adult with an advanced solid tumor such as melanoma, head and neck, liver or kidney cancer. CDR3s include the opening cysteine and the closing phenylalanine or tryptophan. D genes are given only for firm matches. Size is stated for part of the rows, as once, few or many counts, or as a class when the clone is expanded.

CDR3 DNA: TGCGCCAGCAGCTTGGCCGGCGGGGAACAAGAGACCCAGTACTTC
CDR3 protein: CASSLAGGEQETQYF
clone size: once
J gene: TRBJ2-5
D gene: .
V gene: TRBV5-1

CDR3 DNA: TGTGCCAGCAGTTTTGGACCGGACTATGGCTACACCTTC
CDR3 protein: CASSFGPDYGYTF
clone size: .
J gene: TRBJ1-2
D gene: .
V gene: TRBV27

CDR3 DNA: TGTGCCACCAGCAGAGATCCGACTAGCGCCCACGAGCAGTACTTC
CDR3 protein: CATSRDPTSAHEQYF
clone size: once
J gene: TRBJ2-7
D gene: TRBD2
V gene: TRBV15

CDR3 DNA: TGTGCCAGCAGCGGGAGGCCAGGGTCTAGGGCCACAGATACGCAGTATTTT
CDR3 protein: CASSGRPGSRATDTQYF
clone size: .
J gene: TRBJ2-3
D gene: .
V gene: TRBV5-4

CDR3 DNA: TGTGCCAGTGTAACCTTGGACAGACCCTACGAGCAGTACTTC
CDR3 protein: CASVTLDRPYEQYF
clone size: .
J gene: TRBJ2-7
D gene: .
V gene: TRBV6-5

CDR3 DNA: TGTGCCAGCAGTTTCGGCGACAGATCTAATGAAAAACTGTTTTTT
CDR3 protein: CASSFGDRSNEKLFF
clone size: .
J gene: TRBJ1-4
D gene: .
V gene: TRBV28

CDR3 DNA: TGCGCCAGCAGCCAAGATCCGGGGACCGTAAACTCCTACAATGAGCAGTTCTTC
CDR3 protein: CASSQDPGTVNSYNEQFF
clone size: .
J gene: TRBJ2-1
D gene: .
V gene: TRBV4-1

CDR3 DNA: TGTGCCAGCTCACCAAGGAGCAATCAGCCCCAGCATTTT
CDR3 protein: CASSPRSNQPQHF
clone size: .
J gene: TRBJ1-5
D gene: .
V gene: TRBV18

CDR3 DNA: TGTGCCAGCAGTTCCGACGTAGCGGGAGATACATATGAGCAGTTCTTC
CDR3 protein: CASSSDVAGDTYEQFF
clone size: .
J gene: TRBJ2-1
D gene: TRBD2
V gene: TRBV28

CDR3 DNA: TGTGCCAGCAGTGAAATTTTTGGGGCTGGGATTAATGAAAAACTGTTTTTT
CDR3 protein: CASSEIFGAGINEKLFF
clone size: once
J gene: TRBJ1-4
D gene: .
V gene: TRBV6-1

CDR3 DNA: TGTGCCAGCAGCGTACGGGGAGAGAACACCGGGGAGCTGTTTTTT
CDR3 protein: CASSVRGENTGELFF
clone size: .
J gene: TRBJ2-2
D gene: .
V gene: TRBV9

CDR3 DNA: TGTGCCTGGAACTTTGGGGGAGACACAGATACGCAGTATTTT
CDR3 protein: CAWNFGGDTDTQYF
clone size: .
J gene: TRBJ2-3
D gene: .
V gene: TRBV30

CDR3 DNA: TGTGCCAGCCTAAACAGACAGCAGGCGACCGGGGAGCTGTTTTTT
CDR3 protein: CASLNRQQATGELFF
clone size: .
J gene: TRBJ2-2
D gene: .
V gene: TRBV6-5

CDR3 DNA: TGTGCCAGCAGCAATAACCAGAACACTGAAGCTTTCTTT
CDR3 protein: CASSNNQNTEAFF
clone size: .
J gene: TRBJ1-1
D gene: .
V gene: TRBV11-3

CDR3 DNA: TGTGCCAGGGCCCAACGGACGAAAGGGTTGTACGAGCAGTACTTC
CDR3 protein: CARAQRTKGLYEQYF
clone size: .
J gene: TRBJ2-7
D gene: .
V gene: TRBV28

CDR3 DNA: TGTGCCAGCAGCTTAGCAACGATTATGAACACTGAAGCTTTCTTT
CDR3 protein: CASSLATIMNTEAFF
clone size: .
J gene: TRBJ1-1
D gene: .
V gene: TRBV11-2

CDR3 DNA: TGTGCCAGCAGCCGAACGGGGGCGTCCTACGAGCAGTACTTC
CDR3 protein: CASSRTGASYEQYF
clone size: once
J gene: TRBJ2-7
D gene: .
V gene: TRBV28

CDR3 DNA: TGTGCCATCAGTGAGGGTGGGGCCCGCTATGGCTACACCTTC
CDR3 protein: CAISEGGARYGYTF
clone size: .
J gene: TRBJ1-2
D gene: .
V gene: TRBV10-3

CDR3 DNA: TGTGCCAGCAGTGTGGAGAACAATGAGCAGTTCTTC
CDR3 protein: CASSVENNEQFF
clone size: .
J gene: TRBJ2-1
D gene: .
V gene: TRBV2

CDR3 DNA: TGCGCCAGCAGCCACTCAGACACCATATATTTT
CDR3 protein: CASSHSDTIYF
clone size: .
J gene: TRBJ1-3
D gene: .
V gene: TRBV4-1

CDR3 DNA: TGTGCCAGCAGTGCTGCCAAGGGGTCCGAGCAGTACTTC
CDR3 protein: CASSAAKGSEQYF
clone size: once
J gene: TRBJ2-7
D gene: .
V gene: TRBV25-1

CDR3 DNA: TGTGCCAGCAGCTTAGGAGGGGGGCGGATAGCCGGGGAGCTGTTTTTT
CDR3 protein: CASSLGGGRIAGELFF
clone size: .
J gene: TRBJ2-2
D gene: .
V gene: TRBV7-3

CDR3 DNA: TGCAGTGGCGGGAGTTCGTACGAGCAGTACTTC
CDR3 protein: CSGGSSYEQYF
clone size: .
J gene: TRBJ2-7
D gene: TRBD2
V gene: TRBV20-1

CDR3 DNA: TGTGCCAGCAGCTTAATTGGGCAGGCGAACGAGCAGTACTTC
CDR3 protein: CASSLIGQANEQYF
clone size: .
J gene: TRBJ2-7
D gene: .
V gene: TRBV7-9

CDR3 DNA: TGCAGCGTTGAAAGATTTAGGAGTAAGGGGCCCGCGGGTATCGAGACCCAGTACTTC
CDR3 protein: CSVERFRSKGPAGIETQYF
clone size: .
J gene: TRBJ2-5
D gene: .
V gene: TRBV29-1

CDR3 DNA: TGTGCCAGCAGCTTAGGGGTCGGACAGAACACTGAAGCTTTCTTT
CDR3 protein: CASSLGVGQNTEAFF
clone size: .
J gene: TRBJ1-1
D gene: .
V gene: TRBV7-8

CDR3 DNA: TGTGCCAGTAGTCCACTCCCCGCCCCCTACAATGAGCAGTTCTTC
CDR3 protein: CASSPLPAPYNEQFF
clone size: .
J gene: TRBJ2-1
D gene: .
V gene: TRBV19

CDR3 DNA: TGTGCCAGCAGCCCCCAAAGGACAGGGGGCACTGAAGCTTTCTTT
CDR3 protein: CASSPQRTGGTEAFF
clone size: .
J gene: TRBJ1-1
D gene: TRBD1
V gene: TRBV4-2

CDR3 DNA: TGCGCCAGCAGCTTGAACAGCAATCAGCCCCAGCATTTT
CDR3 protein: CASSLNSNQPQHF
clone size: .
J gene: TRBJ1-5
D gene: .
V gene: TRBV5-1

CDR3 DNA: TGTGCCAGCAGGAACAGGGGGTGGACTGAAGCTTTCTTT
CDR3 protein: CASRNRGWTEAFF
clone size: .
J gene: TRBJ1-1
D gene: TRBD1
V gene: TRBV27

CDR3 DNA: TGTGCCAGCAGGGCCCAGGGGAACACTGAAGCTTTCTTT
CDR3 protein: CASRAQGNTEAFF
clone size: .
J gene: TRBJ1-1
D gene: .
V gene: TRBV7-3

CDR3 DNA: TGTGCCAGCAGCTCTAGGGGCGGGAGTTCCTACAATGAGCAGTTCTTC
CDR3 protein: CASSSRGGSSYNEQFF
clone size: .
J gene: TRBJ2-1
D gene: TRBD2
V gene: TRBV7-3

CDR3 DNA: TGCGCCAGCAGCCCGGACGGTGGGGCCCGGGGCTACACCTTC
CDR3 protein: CASSPDGGARGYTF
clone size: .
J gene: TRBJ1-2
D gene: .
V gene: TRBV5-1

CDR3 DNA: TGTGCCAGTAGTACTCATGGACAGGCCTCCTATGGCTACACCTTC
CDR3 protein: CASSTHGQASYGYTF
clone size: .
J gene: TRBJ1-2
D gene: TRBD1
V gene: TRBV19

CDR3 DNA: TGTGCCAGCTCGCCGGGACAGGGGAATTCCGGAAACACCATATATTTT
CDR3 protein: CASSPGQGNSGNTIYF
clone size: .
J gene: TRBJ1-3
D gene: TRBD1
V gene: TRBV18

CDR3 DNA: TGCGCCAGCAGCTCTCAAGGTTGGACAGCCCTATTAGGCTACACCTTC
CDR3 protein: CASSSQGWTALLGYTF
clone size: .
J gene: TRBJ1-2
D gene: .
V gene: TRBV5-1

CDR3 DNA: TGTGCCAGCAGCTTTACCGGGACAGGACGCCGTGAAGCTTTCTTT
CDR3 protein: CASSFTGTGRREAFF
clone size: .
J gene: TRBJ1-1
D gene: TRBD1
V gene: TRBV7-3

CDR3 DNA: TGTGCCACCAGCAGAGATATAGCCAACAATGAGCAGTTCTTC
CDR3 protein: CATSRDIANNEQFF
clone size: .
J gene: TRBJ2-1
D gene: .
V gene: TRBV15

CDR3 DNA: TGTGCCAGTACTCGGACAGGGCAAGGTTCACCCCTCCACTTT
CDR3 protein: CASTRTGQGSPLHF
clone size: .
J gene: TRBJ1-6
D gene: TRBD1
V gene: TRBV19

CDR3 DNA: TGTGCCAGCAGCAAGAGTGGGGTGACAGGGGAACTACGTGAGACCCAGTACTTC
CDR3 protein: CASSKSGVTGELRETQYF
clone size: .
J gene: TRBJ2-5
D gene: TRBD1
V gene: TRBV11-2

CDR3 DNA: TGTGCCAGCAGCCCCGGGGGGGGGAATGAGCAGTTCTTC
CDR3 protein: CASSPGGGNEQFF
clone size: .
J gene: TRBJ2-1
D gene: TRBD2
V gene: TRBV7-2

CDR3 DNA: TGTGCCAGCAGTCCCTCGGGCAGGGGGCTAAGCCCCGGAAACACCATATATTTT
CDR3 protein: CASSPSGRGLSPGNTIYF
clone size: .
J gene: TRBJ1-3
D gene: TRBD1
V gene: TRBV28

CDR3 DNA: TGTGCCAGCAGTGACACTAGTGTTGCAGATACGCAGTATTTT
CDR3 protein: CASSDTSVADTQYF
clone size: .
J gene: TRBJ2-3
D gene: .
V gene: TRBV6-1

CDR3 DNA: TGTGCCAGCAGCCCTAGGACAGGGGGGTACACTGAAGCTTTCTTT
CDR3 protein: CASSPRTGGYTEAFF
clone size: .
J gene: TRBJ1-1
D gene: TRBD1
V gene: TRBV11-1

CDR3 DNA: TGTGCCAGTAGTAGGGTGATAAGGGGCTCCGCGGCTGAAGCTTTCTTT
CDR3 protein: CASSRVIRGSAAEAFF
clone size: .
J gene: TRBJ1-1
D gene: .
V gene: TRBV19

CDR3 DNA: TGTGCCAGCAGTTTAATGAAGGAACAGGGAACTGAAGCTTTCTTT
CDR3 protein: CASSLMKEQGTEAFF
clone size: .
J gene: TRBJ1-1
D gene: .
V gene: TRBV28

CDR3 DNA: TGTGCCAGCAGCTGGGGACAGGACAATGAGCAGTTCTTC
CDR3 protein: CASSWGQDNEQFF
clone size: .
J gene: TRBJ2-1
D gene: TRBD1
V gene: TRBV9

CDR3 DNA: TGTGCCAGCTCATCCGGGGTCTCTGGAAACACCATATATTTT
CDR3 protein: CASSSGVSGNTIYF
clone size: .
J gene: TRBJ1-3
D gene: .
V gene: TRBV18

CDR3 DNA: TGTGCCAGCAGTGTCACTAGCGGGAGCCGAAATGAGCAGTTCTTC
CDR3 protein: CASSVTSGSRNEQFF
clone size: .
J gene: TRBJ2-1
D gene: TRBD2
V gene: TRBV6-5

CDR3 DNA: TGTGCCAGCAGCTTGGACCGCAGGGGAACCTACAATGAGCAGTTCTTC
CDR3 protein: CASSLDRRGTYNEQFF
clone size: .
J gene: TRBJ2-1
D gene: .
V gene: TRBV5-4

CDR3 DNA: TGTGCCAGCAGCCTTAAGACTAGCGGGAGGGCGCTAACCTACGAGCAGTACTTC
CDR3 protein: CASSLKTSGRALTYEQYF
clone size: .
J gene: TRBJ2-7
D gene: TRBD2
V gene: TRBV28

CDR3 DNA: TGTGCCTGGAGGACTAGCAGCAATGAGCAGTTCTTC
CDR3 protein: CAWRTSSNEQFF
clone size: .
J gene: TRBJ2-1
D gene: TRBD2
V gene: TRBV30

CDR3 DNA: TGCGCCAGCAGCCAGACACCGGGACGGAACACTGAAGCTTTCTTT
CDR3 protein: CASSQTPGRNTEAFF
clone size: .
J gene: TRBJ1-1
D gene: .
V gene: TRBV5-1

CDR3 DNA: TGTGCCAGCAGCACCTCGGCAGAGACCCAGTACTTC
CDR3 protein: CASSTSAETQYF
clone size: .
J gene: TRBJ2-5
D gene: .
V gene: TRBV7-9